The 12 T cell receptor beta chains listed next were all sequenced from one sample in a study of metastatic and nonmetastatic thyroid tumors. TCRdb re-clonotyped the PCR reads via MiXCR. The sample includes 15,000 to 20,000 clones, 34% seen only once; the top ten take more than 15%. Thyroid surgery had not been preceded by any treatment in any patient. Source material: tumor tissue. These receptors came from a female donor with papillary thyroid cancer or a benign thyroid nodule (not recorded which). Some clones in this sample may be carry-over from other donors' samples.

As to this clone: Since a much larger clone is just one base distant, this may be a read error. The chain employs TRBV25-1 and TRBJ2-3; 12 bases agree with TRBD2. Losses at the gene ends were 4 bases for V and 5 bases for J; bases not matched to a gene: 7. CDR1 MGHDK and CDR2 SYGVNS come from the germline V gene. CDR3 size: 16 residues. CDR3 residues: CASSGFLTSGRDTQYF. CDR3 in DNA: TGTGCCAGCAGTGGATTTTTGACTAGCGGGAGAGATACGCAGTATTTT.

The V gene is TRBV2, the J gene TRBJ1-2, with unresolved D. Trimming removed 6 bases at V and 5 bases at J, with 13 bases between. Germline assignment: CDR1 SNHLY and CDR2 FYNNEI. The length of the CDR3 is 13 residues. CDR3 DNA sequence: TGTGCCAGCAGCCCGACACCTGGGTATGGCTACACCTTC. This gives the protein CASSPTPGYGYTF.

The chain links TRBV20-1 to TRBJ2-7, with 9 positions matching TRBD2. Germline V gene lookup returns CDR1 DFQATT and CDR2 SNEGSKA (reference sequence). The CDR3 is 12 amino acids. Trimming at V came to 5 bases and at J to 5 bases, leaving 4 bases not matched to a gene. The DNA of the CDR3 is TGCAGTGCTCAGCGGGAGGCCCACGAGCAGTACTTC. Encoded protein: CSAQREAHEQYF.

In its sample, this clone ranks as medium-sized (0.01 to 0.1%). The chain joins TRBV28 to TRBJ2-1; 15 bases fit TRBD2. With 4 bases clipped from V and 0 bases from J, the junction kept 10 bases outside the gene matches. Per germline, CDR1 MDHEN and CDR2 SYDVKM. The CDR3 loop spans 20 amino acids. The CDR3 DNA is TGTGCCAGCAGTTCACCGGGACTAGCGGGAGGACGGTTCTCCTACAATGAGCAGTTCTTC. Its translation: CASSSPGLAGGRFSYNEQFF.

This clone is labeled medium-sized. The chain links TRBV20-1 to TRBJ1-2, with TRBD1 matching over 7 bases. Trimming cost V 2 bases and J 7 bases; bases outside gene matches: 7. Germline CDR1 DFQATT, CDR2 SNEGSKA (reference sequence). The CDR3 is made up of 13 amino acids. CDR3: CSARSRGSGGYTF. The CDR3 DNA sequence: TGCAGTGCTAGATCCAGGGGGTCTGGTGGCTACACCTTC.

This clone was counted a few times. The chain combines TRBV19 with TRBJ1-6, with D tentatively TRBD1 (5 bases). The V and J ends lost 6 bases and 10 bases respectively, with 19 bases between them. CDR3 length: 15 residues. Germline CDR1 is LNHDA and CDR2 is SQIVND (reference sequence). The CDR3 sequence: CASRPGSGGSSPLHF. CDR3 sequence (DNA): TGTGCCAGTAGGCCAGGGAGTGGTGGGTCCTCACCCCTCCACTTT.

By share, this clone ranks as medium-sized. This rearrangement joins TRBV4-2 to TRBJ1-5; D uncertain. The V end was cut by 4 bases, the J end by 9 bases, with 16 bases between. The CDR3 has 14 residues. In germline, CDR1 is LGHNA, CDR2 YNFKEQ. The chain's CDR3 is CASSPRTGEVPQHF. In DNA form, the CDR3 reads TGTGCCAGCAGCCCGAGGACCGGGGAGGTGCCCCAGCATTTT.

The J gene is TRBJ2-5, the V gene TRBV7-2; D may be TRBD2 (6 bases). V dropped 0 bases and J dropped 1 base, with 6 bases sitting between them. This CDR3 is built from 14 residues. The germline CDR1 and CDR2 sequences are SGHTA and FQGNSA. CDR3 amino acids: CASSLAGGQETQYF. In nucleotides, the CDR3 is TGTGCCAGCAGCTTAGCGGGGGGCCAAGAGACCCAGTACTTC.

V and J are TRBV6-1 and TRBJ1-3; D ambiguous. This CDR3 comprises 16 residues. V lost 8 bases to trimming and J lost 2 bases, with 19 bases between them. Germline values: CDR1 MNHNS, CDR2 SASEGT. CDR3 in amino acids: CASQIGPDLTGNTIYF. In DNA, the CDR3 is TGTGCCAGCCAAATAGGACCAGATCTGACTGGAAACACCATATATTTT.

By share, this clone counts as medium-sized. J is TRBJ2-7 and V is TRBV24-1, with D unresolved. V lost 3 bases and J lost 0, with 8 bases in between. Germline assignment: CDR1 KGHDR and CDR2 SFDVKD. The CDR3 runs to 14 residues. CDR3 coding DNA: TGTGCCACCAGTGATACCAGGAGCTCCTACGAGCAGTACTTC. Translating gives CATSDTRSSYEQYF.

This clone was seen only a few times. The V gene is TRBV6-1, the J gene TRBJ1-2; the D gene is possibly TRBD1 (6 bases). Germline V gene sequence: CDR1 MNHNS, CDR2 SASEGT. CDR3 size: 14 residues. V was clipped by 3 bases and J by 5 bases, with 13 bases between them. CDR3 region: CASSDGQGWYGYTF. As DNA, the CDR3 is TGTGCCAGCAGTGATGGGCAGGGGTGGTATGGCTACACCTTC.

This CDR3 reads CSAALDAEEPQHF. DNA for the CDR3: TGCAGTGCTGCCCTGGACGCCGAAGAGCCCCAGCATTTT. J is TRBJ1-5 and V is TRBV20-1; no reliable D call. Germline V lookup: CDR1 DFQATT, CDR2 SNEGSKA (reference sequence). Deletions cut 5 bases from V and 8 bases from J, with 16 bases between. The CDR3 has 13 residues.